This is a list of T cell receptor beta chains from one sample in a study of shared T cell receptors in the human thymus. Repertoires were generated with immunoSEQ multiplex PCR, while TCRdb's copy carries only in-frame clones and drops some. The data show 540,000 or so clones, with 75% to 85% seen just once and 0.013% held by the top ten. These records were also assigned to another study, of human thymus T cells.

Sequencing input: thymocytes. The receptor source for this set is a boy under three years old with a congenital heart defect. The CDR3 runs from the conserved cysteine through the conserved F or W. D genes are given only for firm matches. Where a row states a size, it is once, few, many or the class of an expanded clone; other rows omit it.

>TRBV4-1|NA|NA|TRBJ2-7
CASSQWEREEYEQYF
TGCGCCAGCAGCCAGTGGGAGCGCGAAGAGTACGAGCAGTACTTC
>TRBV5-6|NA|NA|TRBJ2-3
CASSGETGGKGTDTQYF
TGTGCCAGCAGCGGGGAGACTGGCGGAAAAGGGACAGATACGCAGTATTTT
>TRBV5-1|TRBD2|NA|TRBJ2-2
CASSLSSGLGGELFF
TGCGCCAGCAGCCTATCTAGCGGTCTCGGCGGGGAGCTGTTTTTT
>TRBV6-5|NA|NA|TRBJ2-7
CASSNPGHKQYF
TGTGCCAGCAGCAACCCGGGACACAAGCAGTACTTC
>TRBV30|TRBD1|NA|TRBJ1-1
CALFRGTNTEAFF
TGTGCCTTATTCAGGGGGACGAACACTGAAGCTTTCTTT
>TRBV19|TRBD2|NA|TRBJ2-1
CASTAGLAGGEFF
TGTGCCAGTACCGCGGGACTAGCGGGAGGCGAGTTCTTC
>TRBV9|NA|NA|TRBJ1-2
CASSVANRERSFNYGYTF
TGTGCCAGCAGCGTAGCTAACCGGGAGAGGTCCTTTAACTATGGCTACACCTTC
>TRBV7-2|NA|NA|TRBJ1-3
CASSQAGPSSGNTIYF
TGTGCCAGCAGCCAAGCGGGACCCAGCTCTGGAAACACCATATATTTT
>TRBV9|NA|few|TRBJ2-5
CASTKSGGLEETQYF
TGTGCCAGCACCAAGAGCGGAGGGTTGGAAGAGACCCAGTACTTC
>TRBV5-1|TRBD1|NA|TRBJ2-7
CASSLPGTGGRLGEQYF
TGCGCCAGCAGCTTGCCCGGGACAGGGGGGAGACTAGGTGAGCAGTACTTC
>TRBV27|TRBD1|NA|TRBJ2-4
CASSSRQGLAKNIQYF
TGTGCCAGCAGTTCCCGACAGGGGCTAGCCAAAAACATTCAGTACTTC
>TRBV6-6|TRBD1|NA|TRBJ1-5
CASIADRNKLGQPQHF
TGTGCCAGCATTGCGGACAGGAATAAGCTTGGTCAGCCCCAGCATTTT
>TRBV5-4|TRBD2|NA|TRBJ2-1
CASSPTPRLARGDEQFF
TGTGCCAGCAGCCCAACCCCCCGACTAGCGAGGGGGGATGAGCAGTTCTTC
>TRBV7-3|NA|NA|TRBJ2-7
CASSPGGREQYF
TGTGCCAGCAGCCCCGGGGGGCGGGAGCAGTACTTC
>TRBV10-3|NA|NA|TRBJ2-7
CAISESPSDSGEQYF
TGTGCCATCAGTGAGTCGCCTAGCGACTCGGGTGAGCAGTACTTC
>TRBV25-1|NA|NA|TRBJ1-5
CASSDIRSYQPQHF
TGTGCCAGCAGTGATATCAGGTCTTATCAGCCCCAGCATTTT
>TRBV28|NA|NA|TRBJ1-1
CASSLPTVNTEAFF
TGTGCCAGCAGTTTACCGACAGTGAACACTGAAGCTTTCTTT
>TRBV10-3|TRBD2|NA|TRBJ2-3
CAISEGSGTQYF
TGTGCCATCAGTGAAGGTAGCGGGACGCAGTATTTT
>TRBV6-7|NA|NA|TRBJ1-1
CASDKPNRPEAFF
TGTGCCAGCGACAAACCAAACAGGCCTGAAGCTTTCTTT
>TRBV30|TRBD2|NA|TRBJ2-3
CAWRASGRVGTDTQYF
TGTGCCTGGAGGGCTAGCGGGAGGGTCGGGACAGATACGCAGTATTTT
>TRBV7-9|TRBD2|few|TRBJ2-1
CASSLAGGGLAGENEQFF
TGTGCCAGCAGCCTAGCGGGAGGGGGACTAGCGGGAGAAAATGAGCAGTTCTTC
>TRBV10-1|NA|NA|TRBJ1-2
CASIKDSTFYGYTF
TGCGCCAGCATCAAGGACAGTACCTTCTATGGCTACACCTTC
>TRBV28|TRBD1|NA|TRBJ2-2
CASSFRGKVGELFF
TGTGCCAGCAGTTTCAGGGGGAAGGTAGGGGAGCTGTTTTTT
>TRBV11-2|NA|few|TRBJ2-7
CASSQTPPDSNEQYF
TGTGCCAGCAGCCAAACTCCCCCCGACAGTAACGAGCAGTACTTC
>TRBV12-2|NA|NA|TRBJ2-3
CASRFKSGLSTDTQYF
TGTGCAAGTCGCTTTAAGAGCGGTCTCTCCACAGATACGCAGTATTTT
>TRBV18|TRBD2|few|TRBJ2-1
CASTAGGSGSSYNEQFF
TGTGCCAGCACGGCGGGCGGGAGTGGGAGCTCCTACAATGAGCAGTTCTTC
>TRBV30|NA|NA|TRBJ1-2
CAWSGERAPDYGYTF
TGTGCCTGGAGCGGTGAGAGGGCCCCTGACTATGGCTACACCTTC